The 6 T cell receptor beta chains listed next were all sequenced from one sample in a study of breast tumors, draining lymph nodes, adjacent tissues (dated by TCRdb to about 2016). Library preparation used multiplex PCR. Sequencing relied on an Illumina HiSeq 2000. TCRdb reran the public reads through fastp at Q25 and MiXCR, keeping productive beta chains. Rows with one shared CDR3 protein collapse into an entry with the most common genes and DNA. In this sample the table shows about 270,000 distinct CDR3 sequences, over 25% of which occur a single time. The ten largest make up 0.85% to 1.2% of the sample. The lymph node samples were taken from the axillary draining lymph nodes of breast cancer patients. The sequencing input was axillary lymph node tissue. These receptors all stem from a female donor with breast cancer. Some clones in this sample may be carry-over from other donors' samples.

The chain uses TRBV20-1 and TRBJ1-2, with 9 bases lining up with TRBD1. The CDR3 sequence is 14 residues long. The V and J ends lost 3 bases and 2 bases, in that order; junction bases with no gene match: 4. Per germline, CDR1 DFQATT and CDR2 SNEGSKA (reference sequence). The CDR3 region has the DNA TGCAGTGCTAGCCCTACAGGGGGCAACTATGGCTACACCTTC. Its protein is CSASPTGGNYGYTF.

This rearrangement joins TRBV7-8 to TRBJ1-1; D is unclear. From germline, CDR1 is SGHVS and CDR2 FQNEAQ. The CDR3 consists of 14 residues. V was clipped by 1 base and J by 2 bases, with 8 bases between them. The DNA for the CDR3 is TGTGCCAGCAGCTTAGTCAACCCCAACACTGAAGCTTTCTTT. It is translated as CASSLVNPNTEAFF.

The rearrangement joins TRBV10-3 to TRBJ1-3; D gene uncertain. This CDR3 has 15 residues. The V and J ends lost 10 bases and 2 bases respectively, with 18 bases between them. Germline CDR1 ENHRY, CDR2 SYGVKD. CDR3 protein: CATMALPPAGNTIYF. The DNA for the CDR3 is TGTGCCACTATGGCTCTGCCGCCTGCTGGAAACACCATATATTTT.

This clonotype was seen a few times. This chain joins TRBV28 and TRBJ2-3; D not certain. This CDR3 comprises 13 residues. Germline V gene sequence: CDR1 MDHEN, CDR2 SYDVKM. V dropped 3 bases and J dropped 4 bases, with 8 bases sitting between them. CDR3 DNA: TGTGCCAGCAGTTTGAATGATCCAGATACGCAGTATTTT. As protein: CASSLNDPDTQYF.

A remark on this clonotype: One base away lies a much larger clone, so this may be a sequencing read error. The gene calls are TRBV2 and TRBJ1-2; the match to TRBD1 covers 7 bases. CDR1 SNHLY and CDR2 FYNNEI come from the germline V gene. CDR3 size: 15 residues. The CDR3 DNA reads TGTGCCAGCACTGAGGGGGTCGGACAGGAATATGGCTACGCCTTC. Its translation is CASTEGVGQEYGYAF.

This clonotype was seen ten or more times. The V call is TRBV7-3, the J call TRBJ2-1, with D possibly being TRBD1 (6 bases). The CDR3 totals 15 residues. In germline, CDR1 is SGHTA, CDR2 FQGTGA. V was shortened by 5 bases and J by 9 bases, with 20 bases between the two germline ends. As DNA, the CDR3 is TGTGCCAGCAGCAACCGGGACAACCCTACAAGTGAGCAGTTCTTC. This gives the protein CASSNRDNPTSEQFF. The full variable domain, rest sourced from reference TRBV7-3 and TRBJ2-1, is GAGVSQTPSNKVTEKGKYVELRCDPISGHTALYWYRQSLGQGPEFLIYFQGTGAADDSGLPNDRFFAVRPEGSVSTLKIQRTERGDSAVYLCASSNRDNPTSEQFFGPGTRLTVL.